What follows are 29 T cell receptor beta chains derived from one specimen sequenced in a study of cytomegalovirus exposure and HLA in healthy donors. Using immunoSEQ multiplex PCR, the repertoire was profiled, and TCRdb retains in-frame clones only, with some absent. The sample contains over 110,000 clones, less than 90% of which appear only once. The source material was PBMCs. The receptors were gathered from a man between 18 and 35 years old in good health and CMV-seronegative.

This chain connects TRBV5-6 to TRBJ1-1; the match to TRBD1 covers 7 bases. Germline V lookup: CDR1 SGHDT, CDR2 YYEEEE. This CDR3 spans 15 amino acids. V gave up 4 bases and J gave up 0 bases; unmatched junction bases: 6. CDR3 sequence reads: CASSLRTGLNTEAFF. The CDR3 DNA sequence: TGTGCCAGCAGCCTCCGGACAGGTCTGAACACTGAAGCTTTCTTT.

The CDR3 spells CASSSSGAHTEAFF. Here the CDR3 DNA reads TGTGCCAGCAGCTCCTCAGGGGCGCACACTGAAGCTTTCTTT. The chain links TRBV7-2 to TRBJ1-1, with D possibly matching TRBD1 (6 bases). Germline CDR1 is SGHTA and CDR2 is FQGNSA. V was trimmed by 4 bases and J by 3 bases, leaving 12 bases between them. CDR3 length: 14 amino acids.

V and J are TRBV5-1 and TRBJ2-2; maybe TRBD2 (5 bases). The CDR3 is 14 amino acids. Germline lookup yields CDR1 SGHRS and CDR2 YFSETQ. The germline V and J ends were trimmed by 0 bases and 6 bases, with 9 bases remaining between them. CDR3 nucleotide sequence: TGCGCCAGCAGCTTGGTTTTGGAGGCCGGGGAGCTGTTTTTT. Translated, it gives CASSLVLEAGELFF. Looking up the rest from reference TRBV5-1 and TRBJ2-2 gives the full variable domain: KAGVTQTPRYLIKTRGQQVTLSCSPISGHRSVSWYQQTPGQGLQFLFEYFSETQRNKGNFPGRFSGRQFSNSRSEMNVSTLELGDSALYLCASSLVLEAGELFFGEGSRLTVL.

This clone was detected only a few times. The chain recombines TRBV6-5 with TRBJ2-7; no definite D call. Germline lookup yields CDR1 MNHEY and CDR2 SVGAGI. The CDR3 consists of 14 residues. Trimming removed 2 bases from V and 2 bases from J, with 10 bases in between. CDR3 DNA: TGTGCCAGCAGTTACGATGCGTCAACCTACGAGCAGTACTTC. The encoded protein is CASSYDASTYEQYF.

This sequence joins TRBV7-9 and TRBJ2-3; 12 nucleotides line up with TRBD2. CDR3 length: 17 residues. Germline V gene sequence: CDR1 SEHNR, CDR2 FQNEAQ (reference sequence). Losses at the gene ends were 6 bases for V and 2 bases for J; bases not matched to a gene: 9. In nucleotides, the CDR3 is TGTGCCAGCAGGCCCTCTAGCGGGGGGGCACTCACAGATACGCAGTATTTT. Translating it yields CASRPSSGGALTDTQYF. The full variable domain, rest sourced from reference TRBV7-9 and TRBJ2-3, is DTGVSQNPRHKITKRGQNVTFRCDPISEHNRLYWYRQTLGQGPEFLTYFQNEAQLEKSRLLSDRFSAERPKGSFSTLEIQRTEQGDSAMYLCASRPSSGGALTDTQYFGPGTRLTVL.

The chain carries TRBV7-9 and TRBJ2-5; possibly TRBD1 for D (6 bases). The V end was cut by 4 bases, the J end by 5 bases, with 14 bases between. Germline V CDR1 and CDR2: SEHNR, FQNEAQ (reference sequence). The CDR3 has 14 residues. The DNA for the CDR3 is TGTGCCAGCAGCTCACCGGCCCAGGGGGAGACCCAGTACTTC. Its protein product is CASSSPAQGETQYF.

The chain combines TRBV4-3 with TRBJ2-7, with 8 nucleotides matching TRBD1. This CDR3 is 15 amino acids long. The germline gives CDR1 LGHNA, CDR2 YSLEER. V dropped 2 bases and J dropped 2; count of bases not matched to a gene: 5. CDR3 in DNA: TGCGCCAGCAGCCAAAACGACAGGGGCCCCTACGAGCAGTACTTC. It encodes CASSQNDRGPYEQYF.

This chain joins TRBV18 and TRBJ1-5; no firm D call. CDR1 is KGHSH, CDR2 LQKENI, per germline. The CDR3 is made up of 13 amino acids. The ends were cut back, 4 bases at V and 3 bases at J, with 7 bases in the middle. The CDR3 reads CASSLGVNQPQHF. CDR3 nucleotide sequence: TGTGCCAGCTCACTCGGGGTCAATCAGCCCCAGCATTTT.

Here the CDR3 reads CASSLMRASIEAFF. The CDR3 region has the DNA TGTGCCAGCAGCTTAATGAGGGCGTCTATTGAAGCTTTCTTT. This rearrangement joins TRBV7-2 to TRBJ1-1; D gene uncertain. V dropped 2 bases and J dropped 7 bases, with 14 bases sitting between them. Germline V CDR1 and CDR2: SGHTA, FQGNSA. This CDR3 is built from 14 residues.

The chain employs TRBV7-9 and TRBJ1-2, with 8 bases that match TRBD1. Trimming cost V 2 bases and J 0 bases; bases outside gene matches: 5. Germline V gives CDR1 SEHNR, CDR2 FQNEAQ (reference sequence). The CDR3 is made up of 16 amino acids. The CDR3: CASSLPPGQANYGYTF. CDR3 sequence (DNA): TGTGCCAGCAGCTTACCACCGGGACAGGCTAACTATGGCTACACCTTC. Variable domain in full (rest from reference TRBV7-9 and TRBJ1-2): DTGVSQNPRHKITKRGQNVTFRCDPISEHNRLYWYRQTLGQGPEFLTYFQNEAQLEKSRLLSDRFSAERPKGSFSTLEIQRTEQGDSAMYLCASSLPPGQANYGYTFGSGTRLTVV.

This clone was found once. V is TRBV6-1 and J is TRBJ1-1; tentative D call: TRBD1 (6 bases). The germline gives CDR1 MNHNS, CDR2 SASEGT. The germline V and J ends were trimmed by 4 bases and 1 base, with 16 bases remaining between them. The CDR3 consists of 16 residues. The CDR3 protein is CASSGSPGQKNTEAFF. Written as DNA, the CDR3 is TGTGCCAGCAGTGGGTCTCCGGGACAAAAGAACACTGAAGCTTTCTTT.

The chain uses TRBV2 and TRBJ2-1; perhaps TRBD2 as D (6 bases). This CDR3 comprises 14 residues. The V end lost 4 bases, the J end lost 3 bases, and 10 bases lay between the germline ends. In germline, CDR1 is SNHLY, CDR2 FYNNEI. The CDR3 reads CASSASELYNEQFF. The CDR3, as DNA: TGTGCCAGCAGTGCTAGCGAGCTCTACAATGAGCAGTTCTTC.

The chain employs TRBV10-3 and TRBJ1-1; maybe TRBD1 (5 bases). CDR1 is ENHRY, CDR2 SYGVKD, per germline. V was pared by 4 bases and J by 1 base, with 10 bases between. The CDR3 sequence is 14 residues long. CDR3 sequence: CAISAGYSNTEAFF. The CDR3 DNA reads as TGTGCCATCAGTGCAGGGTACTCGAACACTGAAGCTTTCTTT.

This chain links TRBV11-2 with TRBJ2-7; D is unresolved. V was clipped by 2 bases and J by 3 bases, with 2 bases between them. The germline V gene has CDR1 SGHAT and CDR2 FQNNGV. CDR3 length equals 11 residues. This chain's CDR3 is CASSLLYEQYF. In DNA form, the CDR3 reads TGTGCCAGCAGCTTACTCTACGAGCAGTACTTC. Variable domain in full (rest from reference TRBV11-2 and TRBJ2-7): EAGVAQSPRYKIIEKRQSVAFWCNPISGHATLYWYQQILGQGPKLLIQFQNNGVVDDSQLPKDRFSAERLKGVDSTLKIQPAKLEDSAVYLCASSLLYEQYFGPGTRLTVT.

This chain connects TRBV27 to TRBJ1-2; the D gene is possibly TRBD1 (6 bases). Trimming took off 6 bases at V and 6 bases at J, with 20 bases between the two ends. The CDR3 spans 15 residues. Germline values: CDR1 MNHEY, CDR2 SMNVEV (reference sequence). The CDR3 loop is CASRPRGGARDGYTF. CDR3 coding DNA: TGTGCCAGCAGACCGCGAGGGGGGGCCCGGGATGGCTACACCTTC.

The rearrangement uses TRBV6-6 and TRBJ2-7; 8 positions agree with TRBD2. The CDR3 length is 16 residues. The V gene's germline CDR1 is MNHNY and CDR2 SVGAGI (reference sequence). V shed 5 bases, J shed 3 bases, and the junction held 12 bases outside the gene matches. CDR3 region: CASSLRGGTFFYEQYF. CDR3 DNA: TGTGCCAGCAGTCTGCGCGGGGGGACCTTTTTCTACGAGCAGTACTTC.

This sequence joins TRBV27 and TRBJ1-2, with D perhaps TRBD1 (5 bases). Germline V gene lookup returns CDR1 MNHEY and CDR2 SMNVEV (reference sequence). V lost 3 bases to trimming and J lost 4 bases, with 18 bases between them. This CDR3 has 16 residues. The chain's CDR3 is CASSFLRGKGVYGYTF. The CDR3 coding sequence is TGTGCCAGCAGTTTCCTCCGGGGGAAAGGTGTCTATGGCTACACCTTC.

V is TRBV2 and J is TRBJ2-7, with 10 bases aligning to TRBD2. Germline lookup yields CDR1 SNHLY and CDR2 FYNNEI. CDR3 length equals 16 residues. Trimming took 11 bases from V and 1 from J; bases not matched to a gene: 14. CDR3 loop: CAGSHSSGRTSYEQYF. The CDR3, as DNA: TGTGCCGGTTCCCATTCTAGCGGGAGAACATCCTACGAGCAGTACTTC.

CDR3 nucleotides: TGTGCCAGCGAAGAGGGGACTAGGGGGTCGAATGAGCAGTTCTTC. The encoded protein is CASEEGTRGSNEQFF. The rearrangement joins TRBV9 to TRBJ2-1, with 8 bases fitting TRBD2. V gave up 7 bases and J gave up 7 bases; unmatched junction bases: 13. CDR1 SGDLS and CDR2 YYNGEE come from the germline V gene. The CDR3 contains 15 residues. Supplemented by reference TRBV9 and TRBJ2-1, the full variable domain reads DSGVTQTPKHLITATGQRVTLRCSPRSGDLSVYWYQQSLDQGLQFLIQYYNGEERAKGNILERFSAQQFPDLHSELNLSSLELGDSALYFCASEEGTRGSNEQFFGPGTRLTVL.

In nucleotides, the CDR3 is TGTGCCAGCAGTCCTCCGGGACTCCCTTCAGGGGAGACCCAGTACTTC. Protein: CASSPPGLPSGETQYF. V gene TRBV6-6 combines with J gene TRBJ2-5; perhaps TRBD2 as D (6 bases). The V end was cut by 5 bases, the J end by 5 bases, with 21 bases between. From germline, CDR1 is MNHNY and CDR2 SVGAGI (reference sequence). The CDR3 consists of 16 residues.

V and J are TRBV11-3 and TRBJ2-2; unclear D gene. Germline values: CDR1 SGHNT, CDR2 YENEEA. The CDR3 consists of 13 residues. Trimming shortened V by 4 bases and J by 4 bases, and 7 bases separated the two germline ends. This CDR3 reads CASSSPITGELFF. CDR3 DNA: TGTGCCAGCAGCTCACCTATCACCGGGGAGCTGTTTTTT.

The sample holds one count of this clone. This chain joins TRBV28 and TRBJ2-7, with D perhaps matching TRBD1 (5 bases). This CDR3 comprises 15 residues. Per the germline V gene, CDR1 is MDHEN and CDR2 is SYDVKM. Trimming cost V 5 bases and J 2 bases, with 16 bases left between them. CDR3 nucleotide sequence: TGTGCCAGCAGTCCAGCAGGGTCTCTCGCCTACGAGCAGTACTTC. It yields the protein CASSPAGSLAYEQYF.

The chain joins TRBV28 to TRBJ1-1; TRBD1 matches at 8 bases. The CDR3 consists of 16 residues. The J segment lost 4 bases and the V segment lost 7 bases, leaving 14 bases of the junction unmatched. The germline V gene has CDR1 MDHEN and CDR2 SYDVKM. CDR3 bases: TGTGCCAGCACCACGGGTCCAGGGGGCATCAGCACTGAAGCTTTCTTT. This encodes CASTTGPGGISTEAFF. The full variable domain, its missing parts supplied by reference TRBV28 and TRBJ1-1, is DVKVTQSSRYLVKRTGEKVFLECVQDMDHENMFWYRQDPGLGLRLIYFSYDVKMKEKGDIPEGYSVSREKKERFSLILESASTNQTSMYLCASTTGPGGISTEAFFGQGTRLTVV.

A remark on this clone: The same CDR3 arises from other DNA sequences in this sample as well. The chain uses TRBV6-6 and TRBJ1-5; 7 positions match TRBD1. CDR1 is MNHNY, CDR2 SVGAGI, per germline (reference sequence). V was pared by 0 bases and J by 6 bases, with 2 bases of the junction left unmatched. CDR3 length: 14 residues. In nucleotides, the CDR3 is TGTGCCAGCAGTTACTCACAGGGGAGTCAGCCCCAGCATTTT. It is translated as CASSYSQGSQPQHF.

The chain employs TRBV7-2 and TRBJ2-7; possible D gene TRBD1, 5 bases. V was shortened by 1 base and J by 5 bases, with 15 bases between the two germline ends. The germline CDR1 and CDR2 sequences are SGHTA and FQGNSA. The CDR3 consists of 15 residues. CDR3 DNA sequence: TGTGCCAGCAGCTTAGGCAGGGCCCTTGGCGACGAGCAGTACTTC. This sequence encodes CASSLGRALGDEQYF.

This chain connects TRBV2 to TRBJ1-5; possibly TRBD1 for D (5 bases). The germline V and J ends were trimmed by 3 bases and 4 bases, with 16 bases remaining between them. The V gene's germline CDR1 is SNHLY and CDR2 FYNNEI. The CDR3 sequence is 16 residues long. The CDR3 DNA reads as TGTGCCAGCAGTGAGGCCTTTGGACACCTAAATCAGCCCCAGCATTTT. Its translation: CASSEAFGHLNQPQHF.

The V call is TRBV7-2, the J call TRBJ1-2; unclear D gene. This CDR3 is built from 14 residues. Trimming removed 1 base at V and 6 bases at J, with 12 bases between. CDR1 and CDR2 from the germline V gene are SGHTA and FQGNSA. CDR3 nucleotide sequence: TGTGCCAGCAGCTTAGTCGGTGGAGCCGATGGCTACACCTTC. This translates into CASSLVGGADGYTF. The whole variable domain, remainder taken from reference TRBV7-2 and TRBJ1-2, is GAGVSQSPSNKVTEKGKDVELRCDPISGHTALYWYRQSLGQGLEFLIYFQGNSAPDKSGLPSDRFSAERTGGSVSTLTIQRTQQEDSAVYLCASSLVGGADGYTFGSGTRLTVV.

J is TRBJ2-5 and V is TRBV11-2, with D tentatively TRBD1 (6 bases). The CDR3 extends over 15 amino acids. V dropped 2 bases and J dropped 5 bases, with 15 bases sitting between them. The germline gives CDR1 SGHAT, CDR2 FQNNGV. The CDR3 DNA sequence: TGTGCCAGCAGCTTACCCGGGACACTAAAGGAGACCCAGTACTTC. Protein: CASSLPGTLKETQYF.

In DNA, the CDR3 is TGTGCCTGGAGTGTACAATCAGGAAGACTGTTTTTT. As protein: CAWSVQSGRLFF. The chain uses TRBV30 and TRBJ1-4; no reliable D call. V was clipped by 0 bases and J by 13 bases, with 12 bases between them. The length of the CDR3 is 12 residues. The germline CDR1 and CDR2 sequences are GTSNPN and SVGIG (reference sequence). The variable domain in full, completed from reference TRBV30 and TRBJ1-4, reads SQTIHQWPATLVQPVGSPLSLECTVEGTSNPNLYWYRQAAGRGLQLLFYSVGIGQISSEVPQNLSASRPQDRQFILSSKKLLLSDSGFYLCAWSVQSGRLFFGSGTQLSVL.